A selection of T cell receptor beta chains follows, all from one sample in a study of blood T cell repertoires in COVID-19. Assay: immunoSEQ multiplex PCR; the TCRdb copy retains only in-frame clones and omits some. The sample comprises 220,000 or so clones, 70% to 85% of which are singletons, and approximately 3.6% rests with the top ten. Sequences were obtained from PBMCs or T cells enriched from blood (not recorded which). These receptors all stem from a woman in her sixties or seventies who had recovered from COVID-19. Both conserved end residues are part of each CDR3. The D gene is left open where the match is weak. The size field is filled for only some rows; it gives once, few, many or a size class.

DNA: TGTGCCAGCAGCTTAGGCAGCGGCTCCTACAATGAGCAGTTCTTC
CDR3: CASSLGSGSYNEQFF
V: TRBV11-2
size: .
J: TRBJ2-1
D: .

DNA: TGCGCCAGCAGCCCTGGGACAGCAACCTACGAGCAGTACTTC
CDR3: CASSPGTATYEQYF
V: TRBV5-1
size: .
J: TRBJ2-7
D: TRBD1

DNA: TGCGCCAGCAGCCAAGATTCCAGGGGGCTCTCACCCCTCCACTTT
CDR3: CASSQDSRGLSPLHF
V: TRBV4-1
size: few
J: TRBJ1-6
D: TRBD1

DNA: TGTGCCAGCAGCCCGGGACAGGCAAGTACTGAAGCTTTCTTT
CDR3: CASSPGQASTEAFF
V: TRBV27
size: .
J: TRBJ1-1
D: TRBD1

DNA: TGTGCCAGCAGCTTAGGAGGGGGAGGAAACACCATATATTTT
CDR3: CASSLGGGGNTIYF
V: TRBV7-9
size: few
J: TRBJ1-3
D: .

DNA: TGCGCCAGCAGCCCAAGGACGGGACAGGGGACTTTTAACTATGGCTACACCTTC
CDR3: CASSPRTGQGTFNYGYTF
V: TRBV5-1
size: .
J: TRBJ1-2
D: TRBD1

DNA: TGTGCCACCAGTCCCCGTACAGGAAGATCCTCTGGAAACACCATATATTTT
CDR3: CATSPRTGRSSGNTIYF
V: TRBV15
size: .
J: TRBJ1-3
D: .

DNA: TGTGCCACCAGTGATCCCCCTGACAGGGGGAATACGCAGTATTTT
CDR3: CATSDPPDRGNTQYF
V: TRBV24-1
size: .
J: TRBJ2-3
D: TRBD1

DNA: TGTGCCAGCAGCCCTGGGACAGGACTCTATGGCTACACCTTC
CDR3: CASSPGTGLYGYTF
V: TRBV5-5
size: .
J: TRBJ1-2
D: TRBD1

DNA: TGCGCCAGCAGCTTACGGGACTCACTCTATGGCTACACCTTC
CDR3: CASSLRDSLYGYTF
V: TRBV5-1
size: .
J: TRBJ1-2
D: .

DNA: TGTGCCAGCAGCCAAGGGAAGGGGCTGGTCGATGGCTACACCTTC
CDR3: CASSQGKGLVDGYTF
V: TRBV3-1/TRBV3-2
size: .
J: TRBJ1-2
D: .

DNA: TGTGCCAGCAGCTCGGCGCGGGGGGTCGGCACAGATACGCAGTATTTT
CDR3: CASSSARGVGTDTQYF
V: TRBV7-3
size: .
J: TRBJ2-3
D: TRBD2

DNA: TGTGCCAGCAGCCACGACAGGGTGGTGGAGACCCAGTACTTC
CDR3: CASSHDRVVETQYF
V: TRBV16
size: .
J: TRBJ2-5
D: TRBD1

DNA: TGTGCCAGCAGCTTAGTAGTCGGGAGGACCTCCTACAATGAGCAGTTCTTC
CDR3: CASSLVVGRTSYNEQFF
V: TRBV7-9
size: .
J: TRBJ2-1
D: TRBD2

DNA: TGTGCCAGCTCTGCCCGAACAGGGGGCGGGAATGAGCAGTTCTTC
CDR3: CASSARTGGGNEQFF
V: TRBV9
size: .
J: TRBJ2-1
D: TRBD1

DNA: TGTGCCAGCCTCCCCATGGACGGGAGCTCCTACAATGAGCAGTTCTTC
CDR3: CASLPMDGSSYNEQFF
V: TRBV11-2
size: .
J: TRBJ2-1
D: .

DNA: TGTGCCAGCAGCTTCGACAGGGGGCCAGAGACCCAGTACTTC
CDR3: CASSFDRGPETQYF
V: TRBV7-2
size: .
J: TRBJ2-5
D: TRBD1

DNA: TGTGCCAGCAGCTCGACAGGGAAGCCACCCTACAATGAGCAGTTCTTC
CDR3: CASSSTGKPPYNEQFF
V: TRBV7-9
size: once
J: TRBJ2-1
D: TRBD1